A selection of T cell receptor beta chains follows, all from one sample in a study of response to subunit inactivated influenza vaccine. TCRdb reanalysed the RT-PCR reads using MiXCR and keeps one entry per CDR3 protein. In the table there are 500,000 or so distinct CDR3 sequences, about a tenth of which are singletons. The sample here was PBMCs from blood, taken 45 days after vaccination. The source of these receptors is a man aged 45-65 years who received an inactivated influenza vaccine. Each CDR3 is given with its conserved first and last residue. The order of the fields is V gene, clone size, J gene, D gene, CDR3 protein, CDR3 DNA. A D gene is named only where the DNA matches it firmly. Clone size is not always given. Where it is, it says once, few, many or a class for expanded clones.

V gene: TRBV7-9
clone size: NA
J gene: TRBJ1-6
D gene: NA
CDR3 protein: CASSLEQTKNSPLHF
CDR3 DNA: TGTGCCAGCAGCTTAGAACAGACTAAAAATTCACCCCTCCACTTT

V gene: TRBV5-5
clone size: few
J gene: TRBJ2-2
D gene: NA
CDR3 protein: CASSWGRGQLGNTGELFF
CDR3 DNA: TGTGCCAGCAGCTGGGGGAGGGGACAGTTGGGGAACACCGGGGAGCTGTTTTTT

V gene: TRBV11-2
clone size: NA
J gene: TRBJ2-3
D gene: TRBD1
CDR3 protein: CASSHPGTAYTQYF
CDR3 DNA: TGTGCCAGCAGCCATCCCGGGACAGCCTATACGCAGTATTTT

V gene: TRBV9
clone size: NA
J gene: TRBJ2-2
D gene: NA
CDR3 protein: CASSVVPDTGELFF
CDR3 DNA: TGTGCCAGCAGCGTAGTACCAGACACCGGGGAGCTGTTTTTT

V gene: TRBV20-1
clone size: many
J gene: TRBJ2-5
D gene: NA
CDR3 protein: CVTGGRETQYF
CDR3 DNA: TGCGTGACCGGGGGCAGAGAGACCCAGTACTTC

V gene: TRBV5-6
clone size: few
J gene: TRBJ2-1
D gene: NA
CDR3 protein: CASSVQGRNEQFF
CDR3 DNA: TGTGCCAGCAGTGTTCAGGGGAGGAATGAGCAGTTCTTC

V gene: TRBV4-1
clone size: NA
J gene: TRBJ1-5
D gene: TRBD1
CDR3 protein: CASSQDMSDRDGRQPQHF
CDR3 DNA: TGCGCCAGCAGCCAAGATATGTCGGACAGGGACGGTCGTCAGCCCCAGCATTTT

V gene: TRBV21-1
clone size: few
J gene: TRBJ2-5
D gene: NA
CDR3 protein: CASTPGSGGILWETQYF
CDR3 DNA: TGTGCCAGCACCCCAGGTAGCGGGGGAATTCTCTGGGAGACCCAGTACTTC

V gene: TRBV6-1
clone size: few
J gene: TRBJ2-7
D gene: NA
CDR3 protein: CASSQTPGHSSYEQYF
CDR3 DNA: TGTGCCAGCAGCCAGACGCCGGGACACAGCTCCTACGAGCAGTACTTC

V gene: TRBV7-6
clone size: many
J gene: TRBJ2-1
D gene: TRBD1
CDR3 protein: CASSLGGWDSEQFF
CDR3 DNA: TGTGCCAGCAGCTTAGGAGGCTGGGACAGTGAGCAGTTCTTC

V gene: TRBV3-1
clone size: NA
J gene: TRBJ2-1
D gene: NA
CDR3 protein: CASSQVVAAEQFF
CDR3 DNA: TGTGCCAGCAGCCAAGTTGTAGCAGCCGAGCAGTTCTTC

V gene: TRBV15
clone size: NA
J gene: TRBJ2-1
D gene: NA
CDR3 protein: CATSTVVGNEQFF
CDR3 DNA: TGTGCCACCAGCACCGTCGTGGGCAATGAGCAGTTCTTC